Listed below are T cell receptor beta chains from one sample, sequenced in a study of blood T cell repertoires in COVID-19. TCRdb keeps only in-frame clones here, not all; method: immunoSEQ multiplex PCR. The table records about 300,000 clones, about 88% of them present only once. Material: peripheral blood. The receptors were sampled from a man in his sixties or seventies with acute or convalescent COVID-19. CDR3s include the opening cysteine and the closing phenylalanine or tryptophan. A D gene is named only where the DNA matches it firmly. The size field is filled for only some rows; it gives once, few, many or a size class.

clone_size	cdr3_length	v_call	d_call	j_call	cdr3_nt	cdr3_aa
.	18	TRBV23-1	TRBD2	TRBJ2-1	TGCGCCAGCAGTCAGGGACTAGCGGGGGGAAGGAACTACAATGAGCAGTTCTTC	CASSQGLAGGRNYNEQFF
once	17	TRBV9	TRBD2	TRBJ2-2	TGTGCCAGCAGCGATCGGCTAGCGGGGGCCTACACCGGGGAGCTGTTTTTT	CASSDRLAGAYTGELFF
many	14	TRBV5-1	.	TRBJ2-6	TGCGCCAGCGCACAGGGCTCTGGGGCCAACGTCCTGACTTTC	CASAQGSGANVLTF
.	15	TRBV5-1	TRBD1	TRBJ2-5	TGCGCCAGCAGCTTCATGGGACAGATCCAAGAGACCCAGTACTTC	CASSFMGQIQETQYF
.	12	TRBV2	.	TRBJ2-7	TGTGCCAGCAGTGAGCTACCTTATGGGCAGTACTTC	CASSELPYGQYF
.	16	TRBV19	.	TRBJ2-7	TGTGCCAGTAGTGGCCGCCTAGGTCTGAGCTCCTACGAGCAGTACTTC	CASSGRLGLSSYEQYF
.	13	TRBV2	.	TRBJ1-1	TGTGCCAGCAGTGGGGGCGCGAGCACTGAAGCTTTCTTT	CASSGGASTEAFF
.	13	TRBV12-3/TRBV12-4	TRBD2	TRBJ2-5	TGTGCCAGCAGCCAGACTAGCGGGGAGACCCAGTACTTC	CASSQTSGETQYF
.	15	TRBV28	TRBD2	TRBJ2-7	TGTGCCAGCAGCCCCGGACTAGCGGCCTCCTACGAGCAGTACTTC	CASSPGLAASYEQYF
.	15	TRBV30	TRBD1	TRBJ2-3	TGTGCCTGGACCGGGACAGGGGCGATCACAGATACGCAGTATTTT	CAWTGTGAITDTQYF
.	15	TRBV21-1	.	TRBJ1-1	TGTGCCAGCAGCAAAGGAGGGGGAATGGACACTGAAGCTTTCTTT	CASSKGGGMDTEAFF
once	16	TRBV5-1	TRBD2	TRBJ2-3	TGCGCCAGCAGCTTGGGGACTAGCGGGGTTTCAGATACGCAGTATTTT	CASSLGTSGVSDTQYF
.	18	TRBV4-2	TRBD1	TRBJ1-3	TGTGCCAGCAGCGAGACGAACGACTGGGACAGCGGGCCCACCACCATATATTTT	CASSETNDWDSGPTTIYF
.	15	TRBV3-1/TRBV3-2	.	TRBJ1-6	TGTGCCAGCAGCCAATCCCAGGGGAGGGTTTCACCCCTCCACTTT	CASSQSQGRVSPLHF
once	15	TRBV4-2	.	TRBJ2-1	TGTGCCAGCAGCAAAGACTCGAGCTCCTACAATGAGCAGTTCTTC	CASSKDSSSYNEQFF
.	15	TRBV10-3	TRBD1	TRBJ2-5	TGTGCCATCAGTGAGCCGGGACAGGGACAAGAGACCCAGTACTTC	CAISEPGQGQETQYF